This T cell receptor beta chain was sequenced in a study of CD8 T cells in Susac syndrome. TCR beta from blood CD8+ and CD4+ T cells was sequenced. Both CD4+ and CD8+ T cells were negatively isolated, and TEMRA cells underwent FACS enrichment. Reverse transcription of 0.5 to 1 ug RNA was performed with random hexamers. TCRdb re-analysed the immunoSEQ multiplex PCR reads in MiXCR, keeping a single row per CDR3 protein. The sample carries 100,000 to 150,000 distinct CDR3 sequences, roughly 80% recorded once. About this clonotype itself: Its matching antigen is unknown.

General study results and limits: As acknowledged by the study, its TCR sequencing and HLA analysis included a relatively small number of individuals.

Per the germline V gene, CDR1 is LGHNA and CDR2 is YSLEER. The CDR3 runs to 13 residues. Trimming pared 2 bases from V and 7 bases from J, leaving 9 bases between. The gene calls are TRBV4-3 and TRBJ1-3; D is possibly TRBD1 (5 bases). The receptor comes from a human donor with multiple sclerosis. The specimen was CD8+ T cells from PBMCs. CDR3 bases: TGCGCCAGCAGCCAACGGGGGGAGAACACCATATATTTT. Translating gives CASSQRGENTIYF.